The clone carrying this T cell receptor beta chain was detected a few times. Its antigen is not known. The germline CDR1 and CDR2 sequences are SGHTA and FQGNSA. There are 14 residues in the CDR3. J lost 3 bases, V lost 5 bases, and 6 bases had no gene match. The primer mix covered 54 TRBV segments and 13 TRBJ segments. For pre-culture CD4+ samples, the target was 200,000 to 250,000 T cell genomes. TCRdb's copy holds only in-frame clones and misses some; the assay was immunoSEQ multiplex PCR. The table lists about 89,000 clones, roughly nine tenths of them singletons. The sample is drawn from a study of T cell repertoires and HLA-DP antigens. Background on the study: Average DNA input: around 220 ng for CD137+CD4+ sorts, approximately 1,100 ng pre-culture.

Study-level points and caveats: Sorted CD137+ cells had clonality around 0.39 against both alloantigens, versus approximately 0.04 pre-culture.

The origin of this receptor is a man over 45 in good health and CMV-seronegative. The chain combines TRBV7-2 with TRBJ2-5, with 7 positions matching TRBD1. Sample: CD4+ T cells from PBMCs. CDR3: CASSNTGEKETQYF. Here the CDR3 DNA reads TGTGCCAGCAGCAATACAGGGGAGAAAGAGACCCAGTACTTC.